This T cell receptor beta chain was recovered during a study of blood T cell repertoires in COVID-19. TCRdb's copy holds only in-frame clones and misses some; the assay was immunoSEQ multiplex PCR. The sample has over 250,000 clones, 88% seen once. J was trimmed by 4 bases and V by 4 bases; bases with no gene match: 13. Germline V gene data show CDR1 as SGHRS and CDR2 as YFSETQ. This CDR3 contains 19 residues. This receptor was identified in a woman aged 40 to 49 who had recovered from COVID-19. Material for sequencing was peripheral blood. The rearrangement links TRBV5-1 to TRBJ2-1; 14 nucleotides line up with TRBD2. Here the CDR3 reads CASSPRTSGRNPPYNEQFF. Written as DNA, the CDR3 is TGCGCCAGCAGCCCCCGGACTAGCGGGAGGAATCCCCCATACAATGAGCAGTTCTTC.